This passage covers 11 T cell receptor beta chains from one sample sequenced in a study of OX40 agonist ivuxolimab in advanced cancers. The repertoire was sequenced with immunoSEQ multiplex PCR; TCRdb's copy has only in-frame clones and lacks some. The sample consists of 70,000 or so clones, roughly 90% of them appearing once. The source was CD4+ or CD8+ T cells sorted from blood, collected in a trial of the OX40 agonist ivuxolimab. The receptors here all came from an adult with an advanced solid tumor such as melanoma, head and neck, liver or kidney cancer.

The chain couples TRBV28 to TRBJ1-1, with D uncertain. CDR1 is MDHEN, CDR2 SYDVKM, per germline. The V gene lost 6 bases and the J gene lost 3 bases, with 8 bases spanning the gap. CDR3 length equals 12 residues. The CDR3 sequence is CASSLRHTEAFF. The CDR3 DNA is TGTGCCAGCAGCCTACGTCACACTGAAGCTTTCTTT. Supplemented by reference TRBV28 and TRBJ1-1, the full variable domain reads DVKVTQSSRYLVKRTGEKVFLECVQDMDHENMFWYRQDPGLGLRLIYFSYDVKMKEKGDIPEGYSVSREKKERFSLILESASTNQTSMYLCASSLRHTEAFFGQGTRLTVV.

The J gene is TRBJ2-5, the V gene TRBV11-2; TRBD2 is a possible D gene (5 bases). Germline CDR1 and CDR2: SGHAT and FQNNGV. The CDR3 runs to 12 residues. V was cut by 5 bases and J by 5 bases, with 9 bases left in between. CDR3 sequence (DNA): TGTGCCAGCAGCCGAGGGAAGGAGACCCAGTACTTC. Translation gives CASSRGKETQYF.

V gene TRBV11-1 combines with J gene TRBJ2-1; 7 positions agree with TRBD2. With V trimmed by 3 bases and J by 12 bases, 14 bases remained unmatched. CDR3 size: 15 residues. Germline CDR1 is SGHAT and CDR2 is FQDESV (reference sequence). CDR3 amino acids: CASSLESGETDGQFF. The CDR3 bases are TGTGCCAGCAGCTTGGAGAGCGGGGAAACGGATGGGCAGTTCTTC.

The V and J genes are TRBV6-6 and TRBJ1-2, with 8 bases matching TRBD1. This CDR3 region has 13 residues. The J segment lost 6 bases and the V segment lost 6 bases, leaving 6 bases of the junction unmatched. Per germline, CDR1 MNHNY and CDR2 SVGAGI (reference sequence). CDR3 in amino acids: CASSRQGQDGYTF. Written as DNA, the CDR3 is TGTGCCAGCAGCCGACAGGGGCAGGATGGCTACACCTTC.

The V and J genes are TRBV7-2 and TRBJ2-7; unclear D gene. CDR1 SGHTA and CDR2 FQGNSA come from the germline V gene. V lost 6 bases and J 9 bases, leaving 15 bases between the germline ends. This CDR3 spans 12 amino acids. The CDR3 nucleotides are TGTGCCAGCAGTCAGTCGGGCCGAGGGCAGTACTTC. Translated: CASSQSGRGQYF.

CDR3 DNA: TGTGCCAGTAGTATAGACGTCAGCCGGGAGGTATCCTACGAGCAGTACTTC. Its protein product is CASSIDVSREVSYEQYF. The chain links TRBV19 to TRBJ2-7, with 7 bases matching TRBD2. The CDR3 is 17 amino acids. Germline V lookup: CDR1 LNHDA, CDR2 SQIVND (reference sequence). V lost 0 bases to trimming and J lost 1 base; unmatched junction nucleotides: 9.

In this sample, this clone turned up a few times. The J gene is TRBJ1-2, the V gene TRBV30; TRBD1 matches 7 bases. This CDR3 spans 17 amino acids. Germline V gene data show CDR1 as GTSNPN and CDR2 as SVGIG (reference sequence). J gave up 10 bases and V 2 bases, and 22 bases lay outside the gene matches. The CDR3 nucleotides read TGTGCCTGGAGTCCACGTAAGGGGGCTTATCTTATATTCGACTACACCTTC. It codes for CAWSPRKGAYLIFDYTF.

The genes are TRBV9 and TRBJ2-2, with 8 bases identical to TRBD1. The CDR3 totals 16 residues. CDR1 and CDR2 from the germline V gene are SGDLS and YYNGEE. J lost 5 bases, V lost 4 bases, and 10 bases had no gene match. CDR3 nucleotides: TGTGCCAGCAGCCCGGGGGCAGGGGACAGGACCGGGGAGCTGTTTTTT. It is translated as CASSPGAGDRTGELFF.

In this sample, this clone turned up once. This chain connects TRBV15 to TRBJ2-5; D uncertain. CDR3 size: 15 residues. CDR1 and CDR2 from the germline V gene are LNHNV and YYDKDF (reference sequence). Trimming shortened V by 0 bases and J by 2 bases, and 10 bases separated the two germline ends. CDR3 nucleotide sequence: TGTGCCACCAGCAGAGATCTGGGAAGGCAAGAGACCCAGTACTTC. Residues: CATSRDLGRQETQYF.

The chain couples TRBV19 to TRBJ1-5; no firm D call. The V gene lost 7 bases and the J gene lost 0 bases, with 16 bases spanning the gap. The CDR3 has 16 residues. Germline CDR1 and CDR2: LNHDA and SQIVND (reference sequence). The CDR3 nucleotides read TGTGCCAGTACACAGATAAGCTCCGTTAGCAATCAGCCCCAGCATTTT. Translating gives CASTQISSVSNQPQHF.

In DNA form, the CDR3 reads TGTGCCAGCTCAAGGGGGAGCACAGATACGCAGTATTTT. It yields the protein CASSRGSTDTQYF. The chain uses TRBV18 and TRBJ2-3; a possible D gene is TRBD1 (6 bases). The CDR3 covers 13 residues. Trimming removed 5 bases from V and 0 bases from J, with 6 bases in between. Per the germline V gene, CDR1 is KGHSH and CDR2 is LQKENI.